The clone carrying this T cell receptor (beta chain) was seen at least ten times. Antigen specificity is unknown. This sample is part of a study of post-analysis software for immune sequencing data. Notes on the study in general: Patients showed TRBV5-6, TRBV5-1 and TRBV20-1 among roughly 5 TRBV segments more frequent than in controls.

Trimming removed 5 bases at V and 2 bases at J, with 11 bases between. The CDR3 length is 14 residues. CDR1 is SGHVS and CDR2 is FNYEAQ in the germline V gene. Unique molecular identifiers were built into the TCR beta cDNA libraries. Each CDR3 protein is one row after TCRdb ran MiXCR on the PCR reads. The profile shows 350,000 to 500,000 distinct CDR3 sequences, less than 40% of them singletons. The sample was blood. This chain joins TRBV7-6 and TRBJ2-3; D perhaps matches TRBD2 (5 bases). This sequence was found in a girl aged 2-10 years with multiple sclerosis. For the CDR3, the DNA is TGTGCCAGCAGCCCCGGCGGGTACACAGATACGCAGTATTTT. Amino acids: CASSPGGYTDTQYF.